The source of this T cell receptor (beta chain) is a study of vaccination and CD4 T cells after COVID-19. Study-wide background: Post-vaccine sampling followed dose two by a median about 72 days (range 14 to 241). Cellular stimulation was performed using overlapping spike peptides derived from SARS-CoV-2, HCoV-NL63, HCoV-OC43 and HCoV-229E. For control cultures, the treatment was a CEFX pool, an HIV-1 Nef pool, or no peptide.

Germline V lookup: CDR1 SGHKS, CDR2 YYEKEE (reference sequence). There are 13 residues in the CDR3. Trimming at V came to 5 bases and at J to 3 bases, leaving 3 bases not matched to a gene. Documented treatment: roughly 11-day PBMC culture with coronavirus spike peptide pools or control peptides (ViraFEST assay). On days 3 and 7, half the medium was swapped for fresh IL-2-containing medium. For this clonotype: Antigen unknown.

Sequencing of cultured CD4+ T cell DNA used the Oncomine TCR Beta short-read assay. TCRdb re-analysed the PCR reads in MiXCR, keeping a single row per CDR3 protein. The sample consists of 20,000 to 25,000 distinct CDR3 sequences, 40% to 50% of them appearing once. The sequencing sample was made of CD4+ T cells from blood, cultured in vitro. This TCR came from a human donor who had recovered from COVID-19. The V call is TRBV5-5, the J call TRBJ1-1; 8 positions agree with TRBD1. The CDR3 loop is CASRIQGDTEAFF. CDR3 in DNA: TGTGCCAGCAGGATACAGGGGGACACTGAAGCTTTCTTT. Complete variable domain (other parts from reference TRBV5-5 and TRBJ1-1): DAGVTQSPTHLIKTRGQQVTLRCSPISGHKSVSWYQQVLGQGPQFIFQYYEKEERGRGNFPDRFSARQFPNYSSELNVNALLLGDSALYLCASRIQGDTEAFFGQGTRLTVV.